These 3 T cell receptor beta chains share one sample of origin, sequenced in a study of T-cell memory formation after mild COVID-19. TCRdb redid the calling of the 5' RACE reads with MiXCR, one entry per CDR3 protein. The data contain 550,000 to 650,000 distinct CDR3 sequences, around a sixth of them singletons. Sequenced: PBMCs or a T cell subset sorted from them (not recorded which). These receptors all come from an adult woman who had mild COVID-19 (a few samples of this study predate the infection). Cell type and time point are not known.

The chain couples TRBV14 to TRBJ2-5; D may be TRBD2 (6 bases). V was clipped by 3 bases and J by 4 bases, with 15 bases between them. The CDR3 is 15 amino acids. Germline lookup yields CDR1 SGHDN and CDR2 FVKESK. The CDR3 bases are TGTGCCAGCAGCCATGGACCGGGACTTCGAGAGACCCAGTACTTC. Translating it yields CASSHGPGLRETQYF.

Note on this clonotype: This may stem from a read error, because a much larger clone lies one nucleotide away. In DNA, the CDR3 is TGTGCCAGCAGCTTGGTTTCTCACGAGACCCAGTACTTC. This encodes CASSLVSHETQYF. The chain recombines TRBV5-4 with TRBJ2-5; D is unresolved. The CDR3 contains 13 residues. Germline lookup yields CDR1 SGHNT and CDR2 YYREEE (reference sequence). V lost 0 bases to trimming and J lost 5 bases, with 8 bases between them.

The chain has TRBV11-2 and TRBJ1-2; D unresolved. The CDR3 extends over 13 amino acids. V gave up 5 bases and J gave up 4 bases, with 11 bases separating them. Germline V CDR1 and CDR2: SGHAT, FQNNGV. CDR3 region: CASSPQTIYGYTF. DNA of the CDR3: TGTGCCAGCAGCCCACAGACTATCTATGGCTACACCTTC.